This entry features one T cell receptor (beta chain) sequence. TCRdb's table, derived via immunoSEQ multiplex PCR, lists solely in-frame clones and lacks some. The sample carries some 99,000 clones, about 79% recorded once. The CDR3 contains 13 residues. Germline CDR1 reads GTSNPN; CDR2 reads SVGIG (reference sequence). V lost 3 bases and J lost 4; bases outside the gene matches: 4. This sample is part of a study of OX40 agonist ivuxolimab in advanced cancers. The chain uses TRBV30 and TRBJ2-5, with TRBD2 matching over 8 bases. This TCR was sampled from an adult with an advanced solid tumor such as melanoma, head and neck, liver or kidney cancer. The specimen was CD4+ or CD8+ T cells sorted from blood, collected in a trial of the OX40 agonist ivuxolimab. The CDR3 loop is CAWSPAGAETQYF. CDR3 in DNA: TGTGCCTGGAGCCCAGCGGGGGCAGAGACCCAGTACTTC.